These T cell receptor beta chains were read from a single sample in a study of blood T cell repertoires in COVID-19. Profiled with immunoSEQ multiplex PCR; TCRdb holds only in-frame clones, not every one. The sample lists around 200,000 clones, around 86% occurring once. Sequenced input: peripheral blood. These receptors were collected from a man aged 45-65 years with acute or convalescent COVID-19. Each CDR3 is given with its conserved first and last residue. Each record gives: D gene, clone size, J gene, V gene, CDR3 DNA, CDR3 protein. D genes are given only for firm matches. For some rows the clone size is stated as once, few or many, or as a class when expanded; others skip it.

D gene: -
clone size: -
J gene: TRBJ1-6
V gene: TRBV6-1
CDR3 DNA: TGTGCCAGCAGTGAAAACAGGTCACGTAATTCACCCCTCCACTTT
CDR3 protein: CASSENRSRNSPLHF

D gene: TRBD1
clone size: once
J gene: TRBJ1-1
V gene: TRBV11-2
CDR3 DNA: TGTGCCAGCAGGCCAGGACAGGGGGGTGTGAACACTGAAGCTTTCTTT
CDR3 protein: CASRPGQGGVNTEAFF

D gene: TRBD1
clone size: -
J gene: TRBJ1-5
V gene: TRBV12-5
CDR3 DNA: TGTGCTAGTGCCTCACAGGGGTTGGGCAATCAGCCCCAGCATTTT
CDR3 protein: CASASQGLGNQPQHF

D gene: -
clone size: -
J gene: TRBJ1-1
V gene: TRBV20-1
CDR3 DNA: TGCAGTGCTACCAGGGTTGGGGCTTTCTTT
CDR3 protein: CSATRVGAFF

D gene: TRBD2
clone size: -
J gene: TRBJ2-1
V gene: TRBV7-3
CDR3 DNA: TGTGCCAGCAGCCAAGGCGGACTAGCTAAAGTCAATGAGCAGTTCTTC
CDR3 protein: CASSQGGLAKVNEQFF

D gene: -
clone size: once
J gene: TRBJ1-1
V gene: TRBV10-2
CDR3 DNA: TGCGCCAGCAGGGACACCCATTACACTGAAGCTTTCTTT
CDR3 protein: CASRDTHYTEAFF

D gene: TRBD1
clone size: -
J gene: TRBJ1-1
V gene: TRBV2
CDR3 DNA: TGTGCCAGCATTTCCAGCACAGGGGGAACTGAAGCTTTCTTT
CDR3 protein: CASISSTGGTEAFF

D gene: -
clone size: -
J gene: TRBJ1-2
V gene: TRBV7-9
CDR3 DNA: TGTGCCAGCAGCTTAGCTGGGGGCGGTAGGGGCTACACCTTC
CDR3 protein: CASSLAGGGRGYTF

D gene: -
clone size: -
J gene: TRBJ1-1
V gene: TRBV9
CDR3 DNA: TGTGCCAGCAGCAAGGGGGACACTGAAGCTTTCTTT
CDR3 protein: CASSKGDTEAFF

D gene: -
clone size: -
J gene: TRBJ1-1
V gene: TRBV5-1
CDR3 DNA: TGCGCCAGCAGCCCCCAGGGAACTGAAGCTTTCTTT
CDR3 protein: CASSPQGTEAFF

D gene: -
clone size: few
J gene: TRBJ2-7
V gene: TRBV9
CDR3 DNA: TGTGCCAGCAGCGTAGATACCCTAAGCTCCTACGAGCAGTACTTC
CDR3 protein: CASSVDTLSSYEQYF

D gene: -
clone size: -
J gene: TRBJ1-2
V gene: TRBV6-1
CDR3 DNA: TGTGCCAGCAGTGAAGGGGGCCTGGCCTGCACCTTC
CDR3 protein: CASSEGGLACTF

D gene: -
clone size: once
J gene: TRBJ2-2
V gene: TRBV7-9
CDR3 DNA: TGTGCCAGCAGCTCACCCGGGGGAACGACCGGGGAGCTGTTTTTT
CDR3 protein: CASSSPGGTTGELFF

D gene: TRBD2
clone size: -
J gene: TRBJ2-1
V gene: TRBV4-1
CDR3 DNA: TGCGCCAGCAGCCCGACGACTAGCGGGGGGGCCTATGAGCAGTTCTTC
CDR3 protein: CASSPTTSGGAYEQFF

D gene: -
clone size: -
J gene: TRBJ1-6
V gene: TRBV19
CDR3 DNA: TGTGCCAGTAGTATGGTCAGGGGTAGTTCACCCCTCCACTTT
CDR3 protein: CASSMVRGSSPLHF

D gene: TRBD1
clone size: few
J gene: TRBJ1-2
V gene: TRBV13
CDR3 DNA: TGTGCCAGCAGCCGGACAGGGGCCAGTGGCTACACCTTC
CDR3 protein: CASSRTGASGYTF

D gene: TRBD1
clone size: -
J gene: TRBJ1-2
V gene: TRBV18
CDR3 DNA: TGTGCCAGCTCCCCGGGACAGAACTATGGCTACACCTTC
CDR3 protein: CASSPGQNYGYTF

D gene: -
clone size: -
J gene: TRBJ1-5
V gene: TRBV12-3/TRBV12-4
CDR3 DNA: TGTGCCAGCAGCCTCGGAGGGCATCAGCCCCAGCATTTT
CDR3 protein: CASSLGGHQPQHF

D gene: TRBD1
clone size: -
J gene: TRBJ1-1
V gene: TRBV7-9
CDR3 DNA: TGTGCCAGCAGCTTAGATCTGGGACAGACTGAAGCTTTCTTT
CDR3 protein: CASSLDLGQTEAFF

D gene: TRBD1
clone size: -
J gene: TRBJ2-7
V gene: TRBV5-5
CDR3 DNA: TGTGCCAGCAGCATAGGGACAGCCTACGAGCAGTACTTC
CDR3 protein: CASSIGTAYEQYF

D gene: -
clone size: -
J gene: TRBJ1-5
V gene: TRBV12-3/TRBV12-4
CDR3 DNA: TGTGCCAGCAGATCAACTGGCAATCAGCCCCAGCATTTT
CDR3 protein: CASRSTGNQPQHF

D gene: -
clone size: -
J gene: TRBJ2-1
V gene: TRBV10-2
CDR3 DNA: TGCGCCAGCAGTGAGTCGCACCCCTACGATGAGCAGTTCTTC
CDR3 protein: CASSESHPYDEQFF

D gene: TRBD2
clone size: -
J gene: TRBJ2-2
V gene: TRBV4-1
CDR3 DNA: TGCGCCAGCAGCCCCCGGACTAGCGGGGAGGCAGGGACCGGGGAGCTGTTTTTT
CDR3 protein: CASSPRTSGEAGTGELFF

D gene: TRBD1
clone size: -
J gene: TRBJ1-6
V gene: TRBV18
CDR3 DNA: TGTGCCAGCTCTTTCGGGACAGGGAATTCACCCCTCCACTTT
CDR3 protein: CASSFGTGNSPLHF

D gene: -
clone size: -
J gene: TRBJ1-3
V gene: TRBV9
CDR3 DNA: TGTGCCAGCAGCGTAGACCCAGCCGGAGCTGCTGGAAACACCATATATTTT
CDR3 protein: CASSVDPAGAAGNTIYF

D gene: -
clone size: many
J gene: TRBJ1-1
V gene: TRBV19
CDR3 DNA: TGTGCCAGGCGGGAGACCGCAGGGGAGGTGAACACTGAAGCTTTCTTT
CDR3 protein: CARRETAGEVNTEAFF

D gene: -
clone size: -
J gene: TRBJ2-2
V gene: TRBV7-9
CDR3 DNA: TGTGCCAGCAGCTTAGCCGCCGGGGAGCTGTTTTTT
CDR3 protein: CASSLAAGELFF

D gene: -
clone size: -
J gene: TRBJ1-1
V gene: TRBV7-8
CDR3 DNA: TGTGCCAGCAGCCCCACGGGGGGCGGAGCCGTAACTGAAGCTTTCTTT
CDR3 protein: CASSPTGGGAVTEAFF

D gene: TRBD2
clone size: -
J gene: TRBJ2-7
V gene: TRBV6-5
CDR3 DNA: TGTGCCAGCAGAATTAGCGGGGGTACCTACGAGCAGTACTTC
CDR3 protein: CASRISGGTYEQYF

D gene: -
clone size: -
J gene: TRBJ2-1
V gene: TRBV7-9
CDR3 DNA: TGTGCCAGCAGCTTAGACAGCTCCTACAATGAGCAGTTCTTC
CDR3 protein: CASSLDSSYNEQFF

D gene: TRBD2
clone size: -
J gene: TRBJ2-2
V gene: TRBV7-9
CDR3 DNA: TGTGCCAGCTTACGGGACTATTCGGAAGGGGAGCTGTTTTTT
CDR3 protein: CASLRDYSEGELFF